This T cell receptor beta chain was sequenced in a study of blood T cell repertoires in COVID-19. Trimming pared 7 bases from V and 4 bases from J, leaving 17 bases between. Germline V gives CDR1 LNHDA, CDR2 SQIVND (reference sequence). The CDR3 spans 16 residues. Sequenced by immunoSEQ multiplex PCR; TCRdb stores in-frame clones only, minus some. The table has 100,000 to 120,000 clones, about 85% seen once. The chain carries TRBV19 and TRBJ2-6, with D possibly matching TRBD2 (7 bases). Sequencing used peripheral blood. This TCR was sampled from a human donor in a cohort sampled during active COVID-19. The CDR3 DNA reads TGTGCCAGTACCGTGGGGGGGGGCCCCGGGGCCAACGTCCTGACTTTC. As protein: CASTVGGGPGANVLTF.